The 9 T cell receptor beta chains in this list originate from one sample, sequenced in a study of blood T cell repertoires in COVID-19 (TCRdb year 2020). Libraries were constructed by the immunoSEQ multiplex PCR assay. TCRdb holds this immuneACCESS table with in-frame rearrangements only. Some clones are missing; in checked studies, unresolved V genes explain under half, and the rest has no known cause. The sample table contains tens of thousands of clones; only one count was recorded for nearly 90% of them. The top ten hold 1.5% to 2% of the sample. Sequencing was carried out using peripheral blood. Receptor source: a man in his 60s with acute or convalescent COVID-19.

The J gene is TRBJ2-3, the V gene TRBV11-2, with 13 positions matching TRBD2. V was clipped by 4 bases and J by 4 bases; unmatched bases: 8. Germline CDR1 and CDR2: SGHAT and FQNNGV. CDR3 size: 17 residues. This CDR3 is CASSSTSGGAESDTQYF. The CDR3 DNA sequence: TGTGCCAGCAGCTCAACTAGCGGGGGGGCTGAATCAGATACGCAGTATTTT.

The V and J genes are TRBV5-6 and TRBJ1-3; 9 bases agree with TRBD1. Germline CDR1 reads SGHDT; CDR2 reads YYEEEE. The ends lost 5 bases at V and 2 bases at J; junction bases unmatched: 8. This CDR3 spans 16 amino acids. The CDR3 region has the DNA TGTGCCAGCAGTCCCCTGGACAGGGGACCTGGAAACACCATATATTTT. Translating it yields CASSPLDRGPGNTIYF.

The V and J genes are TRBV19 and TRBJ2-2; 9 positions agree with TRBD1. V lost 7 bases and J lost 6; bases outside the gene matches: 9. The V gene's germline CDR1 is LNHDA and CDR2 SQIVND (reference sequence). This CDR3 comprises 15 residues. CDR3 nucleotide sequence: TGTGCCAGTACCATCGGGACAGGGAAAGCCGGGGAGCTGTTTTTT. Translated, it gives CASTIGTGKAGELFF.

The genes are TRBV28 and TRBJ1-2; TRBD1 might be the D (6 bases). Germline CDR1 reads MDHEN; CDR2 reads SYDVKM. V was clipped by 5 bases and J by 8 bases, with 24 bases between them. The CDR3 is 16 amino acids. For the CDR3, the DNA is TGTGCCAGCAGTCCCTCTGGGACGGGGGGCGCTGAGGGCTACACCTTC. Residues: CASSPSGTGGAEGYTF.

The J gene is TRBJ2-7, the V gene TRBV9, with D maybe TRBD1 (5 bases). The CDR3 is 14 amino acids. Between the trimmed V and J ends, which lost 5 bases and 6 bases, there was a span of 18 bases. Germline CDR1 SGDLS, CDR2 YYNGEE. The CDR3 DNA follows: TGTGCCAGCAGTTCTACAGGAACCGGCGTCGAGCAGTACTTC. This codes for CASSSTGTGVEQYF.

The sample holds one count of this clone. The chain joins TRBV29-1 to TRBJ2-2; D is undetermined. The V gene lost 5 bases and the J gene lost 6 bases, with 7 bases spanning the gap. Per germline, CDR1 SQVTM and CDR2 ANQGSEA. The CDR3 is made up of 11 amino acids. The CDR3, as DNA: TGCAGCGTTCGTTTCTCCGGGGAGCTGTTTTTT. It specifies CSVRFSGELFF.

The chain employs TRBV5-1 and TRBJ1-1, with 10 bases aligning to TRBD1. This CDR3 comprises 15 residues. The germline gives CDR1 SGHRS, CDR2 YFSETQ. V trimming: 0 bases; J trimming: 7 bases; junction bases outside the gene matches: 6. The CDR3 here is CASSLDGQGVIEAFF. The CDR3 DNA follows: TGCGCCAGCAGCTTGGATGGACAGGGGGTCATTGAAGCTTTCTTT.

This clone was picked up one time. J is TRBJ1-2 and V is TRBV4-1, with 12 bases lining up with TRBD1. CDR3 length: 18 amino acids. J gave up 4 bases and V 1 base, and 10 bases lay outside the gene matches. From germline, CDR1 is MGHRA and CDR2 YSYEKL. DNA of the CDR3: TGCGCCAGCAGCCAAGTCCCGGGACAGGGGGCGTTCGGCTATGGCTACACCTTC. It translates to CASSQVPGQGAFGYGYTF.

The DNA of the CDR3 is TGTGCCAGCAGCTCTAAATGGACAGGGATGAACACTGAAGCTTTCTTT. Residues: CASSSKWTGMNTEAFF. The rearrangement links TRBV5-6 to TRBJ1-1; TRBD1 agrees at 8 bases. The germline CDR1 and CDR2 sequences are SGHDT and YYEEEE. This CDR3 contains 16 residues. V dropped 3 bases and J dropped 0; count of bases not matched to a gene: 7.